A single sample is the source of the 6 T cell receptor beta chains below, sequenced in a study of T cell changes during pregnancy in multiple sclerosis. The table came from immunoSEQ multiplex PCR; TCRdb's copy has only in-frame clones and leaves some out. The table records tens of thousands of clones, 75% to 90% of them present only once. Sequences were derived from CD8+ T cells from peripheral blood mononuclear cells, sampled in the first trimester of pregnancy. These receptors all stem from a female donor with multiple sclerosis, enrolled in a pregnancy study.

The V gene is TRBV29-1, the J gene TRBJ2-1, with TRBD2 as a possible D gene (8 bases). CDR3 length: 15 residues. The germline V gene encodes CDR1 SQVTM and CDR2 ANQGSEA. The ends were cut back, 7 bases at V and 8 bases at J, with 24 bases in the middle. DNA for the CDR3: TGCAGCGCCCGGGGGGGGGAGGGGGCGCGTTATGAGCAGTTCTTC. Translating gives CSARGGEGARYEQFF.

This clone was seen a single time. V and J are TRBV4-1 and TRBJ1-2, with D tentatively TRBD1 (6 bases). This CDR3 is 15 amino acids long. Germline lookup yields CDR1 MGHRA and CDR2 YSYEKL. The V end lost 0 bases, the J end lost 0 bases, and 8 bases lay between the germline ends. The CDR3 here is CASSQETGTNYGYTF. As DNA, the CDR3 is TGCGCCAGCAGCCAAGAAACAGGGACTAACTATGGCTACACCTTC.

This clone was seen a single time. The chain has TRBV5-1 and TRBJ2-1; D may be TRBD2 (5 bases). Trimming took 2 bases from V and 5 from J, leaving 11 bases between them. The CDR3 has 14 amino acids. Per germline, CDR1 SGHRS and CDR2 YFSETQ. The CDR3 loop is CASSFSHSDNEQFF. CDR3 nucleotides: TGCGCCAGCAGCTTTTCTCATAGCGACAATGAGCAGTTCTTC.

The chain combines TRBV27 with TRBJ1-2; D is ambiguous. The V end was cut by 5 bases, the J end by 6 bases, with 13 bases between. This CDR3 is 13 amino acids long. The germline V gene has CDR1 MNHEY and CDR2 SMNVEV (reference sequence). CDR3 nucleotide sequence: TGTGCCAGCAGTCCCCCAGGTCGGCATGGCTACACCTTC. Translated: CASSPPGRHGYTF.

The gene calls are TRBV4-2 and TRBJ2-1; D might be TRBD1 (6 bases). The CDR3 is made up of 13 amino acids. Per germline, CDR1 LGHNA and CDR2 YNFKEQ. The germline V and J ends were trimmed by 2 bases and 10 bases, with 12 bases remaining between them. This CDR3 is CASSQQPGTEQFF. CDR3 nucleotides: TGTGCCAGCAGCCAACAGCCCGGGACAGAGCAGTTCTTC.

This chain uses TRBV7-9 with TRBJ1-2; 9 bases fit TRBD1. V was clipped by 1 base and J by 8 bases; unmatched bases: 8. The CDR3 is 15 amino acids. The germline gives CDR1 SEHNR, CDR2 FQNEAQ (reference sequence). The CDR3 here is CASSLDGTGTWGYTF. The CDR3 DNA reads TGTGCCAGCAGCTTAGACGGGACAGGGACTTGGGGCTACACCTTC.